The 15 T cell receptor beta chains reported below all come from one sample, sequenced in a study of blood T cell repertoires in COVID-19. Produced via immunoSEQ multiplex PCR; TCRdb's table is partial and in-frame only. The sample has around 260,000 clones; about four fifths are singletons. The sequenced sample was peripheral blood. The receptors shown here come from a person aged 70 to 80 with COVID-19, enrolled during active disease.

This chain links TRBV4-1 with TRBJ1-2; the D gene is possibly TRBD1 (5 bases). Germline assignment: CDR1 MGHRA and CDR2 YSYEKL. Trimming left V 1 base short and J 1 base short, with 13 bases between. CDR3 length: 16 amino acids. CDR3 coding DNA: TGCGCCAGCAGCCAAGGCTCAGGGCCCAATAACTATGGCTACACCTTC. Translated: CASSQGSGPNNYGYTF.

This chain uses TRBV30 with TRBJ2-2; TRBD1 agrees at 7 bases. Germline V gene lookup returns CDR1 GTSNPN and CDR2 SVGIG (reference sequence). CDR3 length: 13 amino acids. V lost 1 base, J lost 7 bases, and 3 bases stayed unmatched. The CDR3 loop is CAWSGRDSGELFF. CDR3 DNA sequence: TGTGCCTGGAGTGGACGGGACAGCGGGGAGCTGTTTTTT. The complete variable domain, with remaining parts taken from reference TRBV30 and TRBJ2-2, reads SQTIHQWPATLVQPVGSPLSLECTVEGTSNPNLYWYRQAAGRGLQLLFYSVGIGQISSEVPQNLSASRPQDRQFILSSKKLLLSDSGFYLCAWSGRDSGELFFGEGSRLTVL.

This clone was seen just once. CDR3 DNA sequence: TGTGCCAGCAGCTCTCGGGTCAACGTTAATTCACCCCTCCACTTT. Amino acid sequence: CASSSRVNVNSPLHF. The chain employs TRBV7-2 and TRBJ1-6; D gene ambiguous. The germline gives CDR1 SGHTA, CDR2 FQGNSA. There are 15 residues in the CDR3. Between the trimmed V and J ends, which lost 4 bases and 6 bases, there was a span of 13 bases.

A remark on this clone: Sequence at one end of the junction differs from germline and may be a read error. The CDR3 spells CASSVGGQGGPYF. As DNA, the CDR3 is TGTGCCAGCAGCGTAGGAGGACAGGGGGGTCCTTACTTC. The chain combines TRBV9 with TRBJ1-2; TRBD1 matches at 10 bases. The CDR3 runs to 13 residues. Germline V gene lookup returns CDR1 SGDLS and CDR2 YYNGEE.

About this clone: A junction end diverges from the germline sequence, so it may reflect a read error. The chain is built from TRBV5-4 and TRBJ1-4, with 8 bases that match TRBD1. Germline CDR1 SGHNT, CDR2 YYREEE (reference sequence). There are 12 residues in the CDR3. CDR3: CASSDTDRAPLF. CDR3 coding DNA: TGTGCCAGCAGCGATACGGACAGGGCCCCCCTTTTT.

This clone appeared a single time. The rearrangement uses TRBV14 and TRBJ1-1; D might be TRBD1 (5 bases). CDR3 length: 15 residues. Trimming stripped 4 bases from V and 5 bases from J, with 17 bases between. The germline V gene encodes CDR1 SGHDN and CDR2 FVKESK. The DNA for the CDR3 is TGTGCCAGCAGCCGGGCGAGCGGGGGGGGGACTGAAGCTTTCTTT. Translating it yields CASSRASGGGTEAFF.

CDR3 coding DNA: TGCGCCAGCAGCCAAGTCCTCGGCAGGGGGCAGGATCAGCCCCAGCATTTT. This sequence encodes CASSQVLGRGQDQPQHF. The chain employs TRBV4-1 and TRBJ1-5, with 8 nucleotides matching TRBD1. The CDR3 totals 17 residues. Germline loops: CDR1 MGHRA, CDR2 YSYEKL. With 1 base clipped from V and 5 bases from J, the junction kept 10 bases outside the gene matches.

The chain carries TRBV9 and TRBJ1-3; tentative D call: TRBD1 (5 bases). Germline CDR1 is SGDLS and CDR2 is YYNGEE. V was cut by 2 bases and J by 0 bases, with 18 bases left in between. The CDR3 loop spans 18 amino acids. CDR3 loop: CASSVQGFQSLSGNTIYF. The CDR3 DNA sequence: TGTGCCAGCAGCGTCCAGGGATTCCAATCCCTCTCTGGAAACACCATATATTTT.

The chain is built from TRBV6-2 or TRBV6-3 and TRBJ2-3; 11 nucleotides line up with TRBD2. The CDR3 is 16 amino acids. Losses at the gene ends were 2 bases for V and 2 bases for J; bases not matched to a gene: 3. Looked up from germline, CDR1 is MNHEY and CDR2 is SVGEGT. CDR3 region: CASSYGTSGATDTQYF. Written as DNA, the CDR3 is TGTGCCAGCAGTTACGGGACTAGCGGAGCCACAGATACGCAGTATTTT.

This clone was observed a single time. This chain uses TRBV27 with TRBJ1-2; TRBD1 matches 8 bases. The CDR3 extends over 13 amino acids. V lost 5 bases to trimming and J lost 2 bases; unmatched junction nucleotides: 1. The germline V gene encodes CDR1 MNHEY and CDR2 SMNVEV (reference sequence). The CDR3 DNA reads TGTGCCAGCAGTAGGACAGGGAACTATGGCTACACCTTC. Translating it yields CASSRTGNYGYTF.

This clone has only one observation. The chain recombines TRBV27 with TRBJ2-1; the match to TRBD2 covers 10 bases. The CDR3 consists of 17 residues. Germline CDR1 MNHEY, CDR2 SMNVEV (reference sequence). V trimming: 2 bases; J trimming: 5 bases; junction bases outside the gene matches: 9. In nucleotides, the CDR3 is TGTGCCAGCAGTTTACGGGCGCTAGCGGGGGTCAACAATGAGCAGTTCTTC. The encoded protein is CASSLRALAGVNNEQFF.

CDR3 bases: TGCGCCAGCAGCTTTAACCGACAGGTGAACACTGAAGCTTTCTTT. Its protein is CASSFNRQVNTEAFF. This rearrangement joins TRBV5-1 to TRBJ1-1, with D possibly being TRBD1 (6 bases). V lost 2 bases and J lost 0, with 11 bases in between. The CDR3 is 15 amino acids. Germline V CDR1 and CDR2: SGHRS, YFSETQ. Looking up the rest from reference TRBV5-1 and TRBJ1-1 gives the full variable domain: KAGVTQTPRYLIKTRGQQVTLSCSPISGHRSVSWYQQTPGQGLQFLFEYFSETQRNKGNFPGRFSGRQFSNSRSEMNVSTLELGDSALYLCASSFNRQVNTEAFFGQGTRLTVV.

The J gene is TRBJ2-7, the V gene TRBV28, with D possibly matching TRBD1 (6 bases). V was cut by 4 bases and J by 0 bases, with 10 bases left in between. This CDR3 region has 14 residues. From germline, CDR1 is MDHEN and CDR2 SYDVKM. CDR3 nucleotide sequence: TGTGCCAGCAGTTCCCGGGACATCTCCTACGAGCAGTACTTC. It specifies CASSSRDISYEQYF.

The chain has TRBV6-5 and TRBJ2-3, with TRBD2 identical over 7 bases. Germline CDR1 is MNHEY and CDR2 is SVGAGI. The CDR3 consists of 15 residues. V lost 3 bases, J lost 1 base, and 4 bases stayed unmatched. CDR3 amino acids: CASSYVAGGTDTQYF. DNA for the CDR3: TGTGCCAGCAGTTATGTTGCGGGGGGCACAGATACGCAGTATTTT.

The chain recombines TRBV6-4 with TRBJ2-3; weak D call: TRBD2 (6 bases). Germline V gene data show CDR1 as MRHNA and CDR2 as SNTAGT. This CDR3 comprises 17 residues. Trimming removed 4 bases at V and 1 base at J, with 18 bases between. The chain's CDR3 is CASSGSTGSMGTDTQYF. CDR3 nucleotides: TGTGCCAGCAGTGGCTCAACCGGGAGTATGGGCACAGATACGCAGTATTTT.